Listed here are 22 T cell receptor beta chains from one sample, sequenced in a study of cytomegalovirus exposure and HLA in healthy donors. PCR employed 60 Vbeta and 13 Jbeta primers. Data came from immunoSEQ multiplex PCR; TCRdb stores just in-frame clones and leaves some out. This sample carries fewer than 250,000 clones, around 85% of them seen once, and the ten largest clones take approximately 0.22%. The sequencing sample was made of PBMCs. The source of these receptors is a girl aged 2-10 years in good health and CMV-seronegative.

The chain joins TRBV19 to TRBJ1-2, with D unresolved. Germline lookup yields CDR1 LNHDA and CDR2 SQIVND (reference sequence). The CDR3 spans 14 residues. The V gene lost 3 bases and the J gene lost 7 bases, with 15 bases spanning the gap. This CDR3 reads CASSIGQGRGGYTF. Written as DNA, the CDR3 is TGTGCCAGTAGTATCGGGCAAGGGAGAGGTGGCTACACCTTC.

This clone was observed once. This chain links TRBV5-5 with TRBJ2-7, with 7 bases aligning to TRBD1. The germline CDR1 and CDR2 sequences are SGHKS and YYEKEE (reference sequence). The CDR3 length is 16 residues. Trimming cost V 4 bases and J 0 bases; bases outside gene matches: 10. The CDR3 is CASSPLTTGASYEQYF. The CDR3 nucleotides are TGTGCCAGCAGCCCACTAACTACAGGGGCCTCCTACGAGCAGTACTTC.

The gene calls are TRBV6-5 and TRBJ2-1; tentatively, D is TRBD1 (5 bases). The CDR3 runs to 14 residues. V was pared by 7 bases and J by 1 base, with 11 bases between. Germline CDR1 and CDR2: MNHEY and SVGAGI. The CDR3 spells CASNPAGSYNEQFF. CDR3 DNA sequence: TGTGCCAGCAATCCGGCAGGGTCCTACAATGAGCAGTTCTTC.

The chain is built from TRBV27 and TRBJ1-4, with 11 bases matching TRBD1. The J segment lost 8 bases and the V segment lost 5 bases, leaving 7 bases of the junction unmatched. The CDR3 runs to 15 residues. Per germline, CDR1 MNHEY and CDR2 SMNVEV (reference sequence). The CDR3 DNA reads as TGTGCCAGCAGTAGCGGGACAGGGGGGCGAGAAAAACTGTTTTTT. Its translation: CASSSGTGGREKLFF. Full variable domain (remainder filled in from reference TRBV27 and TRBJ1-4): EAQVTQNPRYLITVTGKKLTVTCSQNMNHEYMSWYRQDPGLGLRQIYYSMNVEVTDKGDVPEGYKVSRKEKRNFPLILESPSPNQTSLYFCASSSGTGGREKLFFGSGTQLSVL.

This clone was picked up one time. The rearrangement links TRBV2 to TRBJ2-7; the D gene is possibly TRBD1 (6 bases). The CDR3 covers 16 residues. Per germline, CDR1 SNHLY and CDR2 FYNNEI. Trimming cost V 10 bases and J 0 bases, with 22 bases left between them. The CDR3 region is CATQDQPGTPSYEQYF. DNA for the CDR3: TGTGCCACCCAGGACCAACCTGGGACACCCTCCTACGAGCAGTACTTC.

This clone has a handful of counts. The CDR3 region is CATRDRSADEYEQYF. For the CDR3, the DNA is TGTGCCACGAGGGACAGGTCCGCTGACGAATACGAGCAGTACTTC. V and J are TRBV15 and TRBJ2-7, with TRBD1 identical over 8 bases. With 9 bases clipped from V and 4 bases from J, the junction kept 14 bases outside the gene matches. The V gene's germline CDR1 is LNHNV and CDR2 YYDKDF (reference sequence). The CDR3 sequence is 15 residues long.

The CDR3 is CAISESRGMNTEAFF. CDR3 DNA: TGTGCCATCAGTGAGTCGAGGGGGATGAACACTGAAGCTTTCTTT. The V call is TRBV10-3, the J call TRBJ1-1, with a possible D match to TRBD1 (6 bases). The CDR3 runs 15 residues. The germline gives CDR1 ENHRY, CDR2 SYGVKD. Trimming took off 0 bases at V and 0 bases at J, with 8 bases between the two ends.

This rearrangement joins TRBV19 to TRBJ1-6; 7 bases match TRBD1. V dropped 4 bases and J dropped 5; count of bases not matched to a gene: 8. The CDR3 runs to 16 residues. The germline CDR1 and CDR2 sequences are LNHDA and SQIVND (reference sequence). The CDR3 region is CASSRDSYGDNSPLHF. CDR3 nucleotide sequence: TGTGCCAGTAGTAGGGACAGTTACGGAGATAATTCACCCCTCCACTTT.

The chain links TRBV7-6 to TRBJ1-1, with D possibly being TRBD1 (5 bases). Germline V gene lookup returns CDR1 SGHVS and CDR2 FNYEAQ. The CDR3 is 15 residues long. V was clipped by 1 base and J by 3 bases, with 12 bases between them. The DNA of the CDR3 is TGTGCCAGCAGCTTAGGGCCCCGGGGGGACACTGAAGCTTTCTTT. It specifies CASSLGPRGDTEAFF.

The chain uses TRBV4-1 and TRBJ2-7; 10 bases agree with TRBD1. V dropped 3 bases and J dropped 5; count of bases not matched to a gene: 16. Germline CDR1 and CDR2: MGHRA and YSYEKL. The CDR3 covers 18 residues. As DNA, the CDR3 is TGCGCCAGCAGCCAGGACCTAAAGGCGGGACAGGGGACCGACGAGCAGTACTTC. This translates into CASSQDLKAGQGTDEQYF.

This clone was recorded once. This chain joins TRBV27 and TRBJ2-1; the D is unclear. Germline V lookup: CDR1 MNHEY, CDR2 SMNVEV (reference sequence). The CDR3 extends over 14 amino acids. Deletions cut 3 bases from V and 1 base from J, with 7 bases between. This chain's CDR3 is CASSFNPSYNEQFF. The CDR3 region has the DNA TGTGCCAGCAGTTTTAATCCGTCCTACAATGAGCAGTTCTTC.

Points on this clone: A read error may account for a junction end that differs from germline. The chain uses TRBV7-9 and TRBJ2-7, with D uncertain. The germline CDR1 and CDR2 sequences are SEHNR and FQNEAQ (reference sequence). CDR3 length: 12 residues. This chain's CDR3 is CSSSPFSEEQYF. Written as DNA, the CDR3 is TGTTCCAGCAGCCCCTTTTCAGAAGAGCAGTACTTC.

A remark on this clone: One junction end does not reproduce the germline sequence, and a read error may be involved. V gene TRBV7-9 combines with J gene TRBJ1-2; D remains unclear. The CDR3 runs to 14 residues. Germline CDR1 is SEHNR and CDR2 is FQNEAQ (reference sequence). The CDR3 sequence is CSSSFVQAPEGYTF. In nucleotides, the CDR3 is TGTTCCAGCAGCTTCGTGCAGGCGCCAGAGGGCTACACCTTC.

J is TRBJ2-7 and V is TRBV6-1, with D tentatively TRBD1 (5 bases). The V and J ends lost 3 bases and 4 bases respectively, with 16 bases between them. This CDR3 has 15 amino acids. Germline V gives CDR1 MNHNS, CDR2 SASEGT. The CDR3 loop is CASSDPGGANYEQYF. In DNA form, the CDR3 reads TGTGCCAGCAGTGATCCGGGTGGGGCGAATTACGAGCAGTACTTC.

This rearrangement joins TRBV7-7 to TRBJ2-5; D might be TRBD2 (6 bases). CDR3 length: 15 residues. V was cut by 5 bases and J by 5 bases, with 18 bases left in between. Germline V gene lookup returns CDR1 SSHAT and CDR2 FNYEAQ (reference sequence). The CDR3 DNA is TGTGCCAGCAGCGTGCGGTCAACCCGGGAGGAGACCCAGTACTTC. Protein sequence: CASSVRSTREETQYF. Supplemented by reference TRBV7-7 and TRBJ2-5, the full variable domain reads GAGVSQSPRYKVTKRGQDVTLRCDPISSHATLYWYQQALGQGPEFLTYFNYEAQPDKSGLPSDRFSAERPEGSISTLTIQRTEQRDSAMYRCASSVRSTREETQYFGPGTRLLVL.

Remarks on this clone: The junction and the germline gene differ at one end; a read error may be behind it. The rearrangement uses TRBV7-9 and TRBJ2-7; 9 positions match TRBD1. This CDR3 has 17 amino acids. CDR1 SEHNR and CDR2 FQNEAQ come from the germline V gene (reference sequence). The CDR3 protein is CSSSPDRGKAPHYEQYF. CDR3 sequence (DNA): TGTTCCAGCAGCCCGGACAGGGGAAAGGCCCCCCACTACGAGCAGTACTTC.

The chain combines TRBV6-1 with TRBJ2-5; no reliable D call. This CDR3 region has 17 residues. Trimming removed 2 bases at V and 2 bases at J, with 18 bases between. Germline-derived CDR1 and CDR2 are MNHNS and SASEGT. In DNA form, the CDR3 reads TGTGCCAGCAGTGAACCCCGATCTATCTATCGGCAAGAGACCCAGTACTTC. Its protein product is CASSEPRSIYRQETQYF.

This clone was observed once. V and J are TRBV5-6 and TRBJ1-2; 7 nucleotides align to TRBD1. Germline trimming cut 0 bases from V and 8 bases from J; bases unmatched to any gene: 4. This CDR3 has 13 amino acids. Germline V CDR1 and CDR2: SGHDT, YYEEEE. The CDR3 DNA sequence: TGTGCCAGCAGCTTGGCGGCAGGGGGAGGCTACACCTTC. Protein product: CASSLAAGGGYTF.

V gene TRBV27 combines with J gene TRBJ2-1, with 11 bases that match TRBD2. Trimming cost V 4 bases and J 2 bases; bases outside gene matches: 4. This CDR3 is 16 amino acids long. Germline loops: CDR1 MNHEY, CDR2 SMNVEV (reference sequence). The CDR3 reads CASSWGGLAAYNEQFF. The CDR3 DNA reads as TGTGCCAGCAGTTGGGGGGGACTAGCGGCCTACAATGAGCAGTTCTTC.

The CDR3 DNA reads as TGCGCCAGCAGCCCAGGGGATTACTTGAACACTGAAGCTTTCTTT. It translates to CASSPGDYLNTEAFF. The chain uses TRBV5-1 and TRBJ1-1, with D possibly matching TRBD1 (6 bases). Germline V lookup: CDR1 SGHRS, CDR2 YFSETQ. This CDR3 has 15 residues. V was cut by 4 bases and J by 0 bases, with 13 bases left in between.

The chain carries TRBV7-2 and TRBJ2-3, with TRBD2 as a possible D gene (6 bases). CDR3 length: 14 residues. Germline values: CDR1 SGHTA, CDR2 FQGNSA. V lost 3 bases to trimming and J lost 6 bases, with 13 bases between them. In DNA, the CDR3 is TGTGCCAGCAGCTTGGGACTGGTACTGGATACGCAGTATTTT. This gives the protein CASSLGLVLDTQYF.

The chain carries TRBV5-6 and TRBJ2-7, with TRBD2 matching over 10 bases. Trimming removed 2 bases from V and 6 bases from J; junction bases left unmatched: 5. The CDR3 totals 14 residues. Germline values: CDR1 SGHDT, CDR2 YYEEEE. The CDR3 loop reads CASSLSGGAGEQYF. DNA of the CDR3: TGTGCCAGCAGCTTAAGCGGGGGGGCCGGCGAGCAGTACTTC.